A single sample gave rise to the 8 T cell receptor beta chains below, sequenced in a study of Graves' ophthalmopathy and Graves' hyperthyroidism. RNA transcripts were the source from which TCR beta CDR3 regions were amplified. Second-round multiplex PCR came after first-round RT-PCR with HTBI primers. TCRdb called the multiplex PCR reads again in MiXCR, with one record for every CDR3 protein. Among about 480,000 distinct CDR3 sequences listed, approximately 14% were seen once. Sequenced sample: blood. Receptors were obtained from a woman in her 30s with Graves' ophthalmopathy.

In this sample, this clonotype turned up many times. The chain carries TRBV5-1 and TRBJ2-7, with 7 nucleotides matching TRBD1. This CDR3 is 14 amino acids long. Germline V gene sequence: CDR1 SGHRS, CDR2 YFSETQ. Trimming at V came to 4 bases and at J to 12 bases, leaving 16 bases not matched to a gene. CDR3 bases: TGCGCCAGCAGCCTCACCCGACAGGGATCGAGGCGGTACTTC. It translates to CASSLTRQGSRRYF.

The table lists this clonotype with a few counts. CDR3 coding DNA: TGTGCCAGCAGTTACCGAGGGACAGCCAGCTACGAGCAGTACTTC. This encodes CASSYRGTASYEQYF. V gene TRBV6-5 combines with J gene TRBJ2-7; 7 nucleotides match TRBD1. The CDR3 contains 15 residues. Trimming cost V 2 bases and J 3 bases; bases outside gene matches: 7. The germline V gene encodes CDR1 MNHEY and CDR2 SVGAGI.

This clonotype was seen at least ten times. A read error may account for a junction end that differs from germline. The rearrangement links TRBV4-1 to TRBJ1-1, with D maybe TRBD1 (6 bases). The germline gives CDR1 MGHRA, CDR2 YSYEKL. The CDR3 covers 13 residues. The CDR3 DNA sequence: TGTGCCAGCAGTCAGGGGTCCAACACTGAAGCTTTCTTT. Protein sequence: CASSQGSNTEAFF.

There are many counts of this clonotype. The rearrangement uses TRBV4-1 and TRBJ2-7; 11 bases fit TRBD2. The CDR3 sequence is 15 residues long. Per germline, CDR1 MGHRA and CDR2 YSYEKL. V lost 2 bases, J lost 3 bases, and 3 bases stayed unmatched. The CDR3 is CASSQIAGGGYEQYF. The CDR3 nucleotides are TGCGCCAGCAGCCAAATAGCGGGAGGGGGCTACGAGCAGTACTTC.

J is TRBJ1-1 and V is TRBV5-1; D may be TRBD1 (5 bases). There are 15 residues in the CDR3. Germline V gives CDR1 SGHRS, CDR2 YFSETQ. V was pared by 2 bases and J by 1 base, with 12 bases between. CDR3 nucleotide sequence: TGCGCCAGCAGCTTACTAACCCAGGGGAACACTGAAGCTTTCTTT. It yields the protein CASSLLTQGNTEAFF.

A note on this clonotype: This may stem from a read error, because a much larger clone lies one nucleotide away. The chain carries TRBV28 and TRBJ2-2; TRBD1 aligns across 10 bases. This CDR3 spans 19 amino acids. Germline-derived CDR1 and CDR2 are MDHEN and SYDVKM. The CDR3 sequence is CASSTGGTGVLLNTGELCF. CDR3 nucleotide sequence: TGTGCCAGCAGTACTGGAGGGACAGGGGTCCTTTTGAACACCGGGGAGCTGTGTTTT.

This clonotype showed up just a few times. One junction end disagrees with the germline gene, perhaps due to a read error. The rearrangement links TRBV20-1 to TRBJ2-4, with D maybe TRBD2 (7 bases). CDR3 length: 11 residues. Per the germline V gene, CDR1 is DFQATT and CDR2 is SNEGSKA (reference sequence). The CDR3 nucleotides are TGCAGTGCAAGAGGGGGGGCGCTGGTCTACTTC. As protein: CSARGGALVYF.

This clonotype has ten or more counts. The CDR3 DNA is TGTGCCAGCAGTGTTGTAGCCAATCTAGAGCTGTTTTTT. As protein: CASSVVANLELFF. V gene TRBV12-3 or TRBV12-4 combines with J gene TRBJ2-2; D is unresolved. Between the trimmed V and J ends, which lost 5 bases and 11 bases, there was a span of 15 bases. The CDR3 has 13 amino acids.